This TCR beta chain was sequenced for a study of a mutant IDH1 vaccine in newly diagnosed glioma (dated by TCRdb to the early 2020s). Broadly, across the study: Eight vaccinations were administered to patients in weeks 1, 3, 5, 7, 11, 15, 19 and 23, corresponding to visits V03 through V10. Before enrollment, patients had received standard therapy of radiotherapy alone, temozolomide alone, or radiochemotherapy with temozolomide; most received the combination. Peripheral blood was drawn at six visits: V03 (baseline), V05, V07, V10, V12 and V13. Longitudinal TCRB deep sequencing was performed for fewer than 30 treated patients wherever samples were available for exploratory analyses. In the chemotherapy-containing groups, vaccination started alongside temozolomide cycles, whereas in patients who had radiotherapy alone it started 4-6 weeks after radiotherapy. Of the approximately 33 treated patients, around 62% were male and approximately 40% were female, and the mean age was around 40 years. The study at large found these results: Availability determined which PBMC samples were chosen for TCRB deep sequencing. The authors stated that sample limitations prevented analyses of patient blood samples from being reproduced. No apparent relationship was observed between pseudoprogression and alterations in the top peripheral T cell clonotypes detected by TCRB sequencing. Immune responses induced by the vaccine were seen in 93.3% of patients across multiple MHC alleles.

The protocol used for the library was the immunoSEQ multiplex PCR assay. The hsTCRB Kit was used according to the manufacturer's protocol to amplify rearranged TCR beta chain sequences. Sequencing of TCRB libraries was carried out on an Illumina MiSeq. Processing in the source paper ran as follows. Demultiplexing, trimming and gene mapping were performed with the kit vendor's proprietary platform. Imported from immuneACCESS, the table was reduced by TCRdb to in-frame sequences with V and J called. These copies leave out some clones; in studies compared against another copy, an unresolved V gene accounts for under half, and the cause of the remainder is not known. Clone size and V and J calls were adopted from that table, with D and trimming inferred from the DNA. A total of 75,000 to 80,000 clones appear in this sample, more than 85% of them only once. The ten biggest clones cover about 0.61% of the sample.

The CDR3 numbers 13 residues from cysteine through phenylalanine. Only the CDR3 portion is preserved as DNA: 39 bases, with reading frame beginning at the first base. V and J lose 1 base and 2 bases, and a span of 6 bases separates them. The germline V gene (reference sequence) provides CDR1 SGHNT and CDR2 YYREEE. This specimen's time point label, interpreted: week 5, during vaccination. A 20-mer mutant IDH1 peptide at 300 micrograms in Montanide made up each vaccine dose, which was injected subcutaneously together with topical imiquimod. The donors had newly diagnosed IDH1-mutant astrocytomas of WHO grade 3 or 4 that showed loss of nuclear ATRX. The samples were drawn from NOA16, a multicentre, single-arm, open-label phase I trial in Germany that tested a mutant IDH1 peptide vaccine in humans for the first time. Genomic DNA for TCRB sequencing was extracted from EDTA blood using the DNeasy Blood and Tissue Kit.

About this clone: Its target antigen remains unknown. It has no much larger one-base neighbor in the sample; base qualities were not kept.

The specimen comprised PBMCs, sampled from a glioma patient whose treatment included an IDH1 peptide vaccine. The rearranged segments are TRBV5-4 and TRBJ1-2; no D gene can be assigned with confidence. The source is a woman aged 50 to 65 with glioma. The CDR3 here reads CASSLSGNYGYTF. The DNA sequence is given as TGTGCCAGCAGCTTGTCGGGGAACTATGGCTACACCTTC.